Following are 3 T cell receptor beta chains from one sample sequenced in a study of a mutant IDH1 vaccine in newly diagnosed glioma. Time point described: baseline, week 1 (first vaccination visit). Treatment here: pre-vaccination baseline after standard-of-care therapy. Profiled with immunoSEQ multiplex PCR; TCRdb holds only in-frame clones, not every one. The sample lists around 59,000 clones; 91% were seen once. This specimen was PBMCs, taken from a glioma patient treated with radiotherapy, temozolomide or both. The receptors were gathered from a middle-aged man with glioma.

V is TRBV5-1 and J is TRBJ2-5; TRBD2 matches 8 bases. V lost 4 bases, J lost 5 bases, and 13 bases stayed unmatched. This CDR3 spans 16 amino acids. Germline-derived CDR1 and CDR2 are SGHRS and YFSETQ. CDR3 sequence: CASSLNQLAVGETQYF. The DNA of the CDR3 is TGCGCCAGCAGCCTGAACCAACTAGCGGTGGGGGAGACCCAGTACTTC.

The rearrangement links TRBV27 to TRBJ2-1, with 7 bases fitting TRBD1. V gave up 5 bases and J gave up 4 bases; unmatched junction bases: 8. CDR3 size: 15 residues. Germline V CDR1 and CDR2: MNHEY, SMNVEV (reference sequence). The CDR3 nucleotides are TGTGCCAGCAGTATCCCCGGGACAGTTTACAATGAGCAGTTCTTC. Translation: CASSIPGTVYNEQFF.

DNA of the CDR3: TGTGCCAGCAGTGAGACCTCCGGGACAGGGGTTCCCAAAAACATTCAGTACTTC. It yields the protein CASSETSGTGVPKNIQYF. This chain uses TRBV25-1 with TRBJ2-4; 10 bases line up with TRBD1. This CDR3 spans 18 amino acids. V lost 3 bases and J lost 2; bases outside the gene matches: 10. Germline-derived CDR1 and CDR2 are MGHDK and SYGVNS.